The 11 T cell receptor beta chains presented below share a single source sample, sequenced in a study of blood T cell repertoires in COVID-19. Clones were sequenced by immunoSEQ multiplex PCR, and TCRdb holds only the in-frame ones, with some missing. The data contain under 300,000 clones, around 79% of them seen just once; the ten biggest clones take up 2.5% to 4%. The specimen sequenced was peripheral blood. These receptors were obtained from a woman of 80 years or more with acute or convalescent COVID-19.

Note on this clone: The sample holds other DNA sequences that translate to the same CDR3. The V call is TRBV5-1, the J call TRBJ2-7; a weak D match, TRBD1 (6 bases). The V end was cut by 6 bases, the J end by 0 bases, with 10 bases between. CDR3 length: 13 amino acids. Germline values: CDR1 SGHRS, CDR2 YFSETQ. DNA for the CDR3: TGCGCCAGCACTAGGGACATCTCCTACGAGCAGTACTTC. This sequence encodes CASTRDISYEQYF.

This clone showed up just a few times. The chain employs TRBV27 and TRBJ2-3; TRBD1 is a possible D gene (5 bases). The CDR3 consists of 15 residues. V was shortened by 4 bases and J by 0 bases, with 11 bases between the two germline ends. Germline V gene data show CDR1 as MNHEY and CDR2 as SMNVEV (reference sequence). The CDR3 coding sequence is TGTGCCAGCAGTTCAGGGCAAATTAGCACAGATACGCAGTATTTT. This translates into CASSSGQISTDTQYF.

This sequence joins TRBV6-1 and TRBJ1-2; 7 bases line up with TRBD1. Trimming took 2 bases from V and 3 from J; bases not matched to a gene: 0. CDR3 size: 13 residues. Germline CDR1 is MNHNS and CDR2 is SASEGT. The CDR3 DNA reads as TGTGCCAGCAGTGAAACAGGGGACTATGGCTACACCTTC. The encoded protein is CASSETGDYGYTF.

In its sample, this clone was seen a few times. In DNA, the CDR3 is TGTGCCAGCACCCCGGGAGGGTCCCATCAGCCCCAGCATTTT. Translation gives CASTPGGSHQPQHF. The J gene is TRBJ1-5, the V gene TRBV6-2 or TRBV6-3; D gene ambiguous. The length of the CDR3 is 14 residues. With 7 bases removed from V and 5 bases from J, the gap between germline ends came to 15 bases. Germline V gives CDR1 MNHEY, CDR2 SVGEGT.

This sequence joins TRBV6-2 or TRBV6-3 and TRBJ1-1, with a possible D match to TRBD1 (5 bases). This CDR3 comprises 15 residues. Germline V gene lookup returns CDR1 MNHEY and CDR2 SVGEGT. Trimming took 5 bases from V and 1 from J, leaving 14 bases between them. The CDR3 spells CASSGADIANTEAFF. In nucleotides, the CDR3 is TGTGCCAGCAGTGGGGCCGACATCGCGAACACTGAAGCTTTCTTT.

This chain connects TRBV19 to TRBJ2-7, with a weak D call TRBD1 (5 bases). Trimming shortened V by 3 bases and J by 0 bases, and 12 bases separated the two germline ends. CDR3 length: 15 amino acids. Germline-derived CDR1 and CDR2 are LNHDA and SQIVND (reference sequence). The CDR3 protein is CASSIRYRSSYEQYF. The CDR3 DNA is TGTGCCAGTAGTATTCGCTACAGGAGCTCCTACGAGCAGTACTTC.

The chain joins TRBV11-2 to TRBJ2-2, with D tentatively TRBD1 (6 bases). Germline V gene sequence: CDR1 SGHAT, CDR2 FQNNGV. The CDR3 has 17 amino acids. The V and J ends lost 2 bases and 1 base respectively, with 14 bases between them. The CDR3 sequence is CASSLRGSAVNTGELFF. CDR3 nucleotide sequence: TGTGCCAGCAGCTTAAGGGGGAGCGCCGTGAACACCGGGGAGCTGTTTTTT.

The rearrangement joins TRBV3-1 (or the pseudogene TRBV3-2) to TRBJ2-7; 8 nucleotides align to TRBD2. Germline V gene sequence: CDR1 LGHDT, CDR2 YNNKEL (reference sequence). J was trimmed by 4 bases and V by 1 base; bases with no gene match: 6. This CDR3 contains 15 residues. CDR3 in amino acids: CASSQAGGRGYEQYF. The CDR3, as DNA: TGTGCCAGCAGCCAAGCGGGGGGGCGTGGGTACGAGCAGTACTTC.

This clone has ten or more counts. The chain combines TRBV4-1 with TRBJ2-2; 10 nucleotides align to TRBD1. The trim removed 3 bases at V and 9 bases at J, leaving 1 base unmatched. Germline-derived CDR1 and CDR2 are MGHRA and YSYEKL. There are 13 residues in the CDR3. CDR3 in amino acids: CASSQGQGRELFF. The CDR3, as DNA: TGCGCCAGCAGCCAGGGACAGGGGCGGGAGCTGTTTTTT.

The rearrangement joins TRBV18 to TRBJ2-1, with D possibly being TRBD2 (7 bases). This CDR3 is 17 amino acids long. The germline V and J ends were trimmed by 3 bases and 0 bases, with 15 bases remaining between them. Germline V gene data show CDR1 as KGHSH and CDR2 as LQKENI. The CDR3 sequence is CASSPQGGGSSYNEQFF. CDR3 sequence (DNA): TGTGCCAGCTCACCTCAGGGAGGGGGAAGCTCCTACAATGAGCAGTTCTTC.

Concerning this clone itself: Other DNA sequences in the same sample also yield this CDR3. V gene TRBV19 combines with J gene TRBJ2-7; 9 positions agree with TRBD1. The CDR3 extends over 15 amino acids. CDR1 and CDR2 (germline): LNHDA, SQIVND (reference sequence). V was pared by 1 base and J by 3 bases, with 4 bases of the junction left unmatched. The CDR3 reads CASSIVQGQGYEQYF. The CDR3 DNA follows: TGTGCCAGTAGTATAGTTCAGGGACAGGGCTACGAGCAGTACTTC.